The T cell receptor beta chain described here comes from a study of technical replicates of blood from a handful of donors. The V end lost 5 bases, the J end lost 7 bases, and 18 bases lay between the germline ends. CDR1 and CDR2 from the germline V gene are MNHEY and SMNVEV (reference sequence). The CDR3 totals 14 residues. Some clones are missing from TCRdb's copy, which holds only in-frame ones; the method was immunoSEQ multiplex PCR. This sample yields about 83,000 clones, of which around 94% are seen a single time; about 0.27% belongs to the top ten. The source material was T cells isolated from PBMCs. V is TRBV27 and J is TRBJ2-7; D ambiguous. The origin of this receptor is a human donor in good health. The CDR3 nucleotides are TGTGCCAGCAGTCGAACCCCAAGAGGAGAGGAGCAGTACTTC. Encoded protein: CASSRTPRGEEQYF.